The entry below gives a single T cell receptor beta chain sequence along with its context. Its antigen is unidentified. This sample was taken from a study of cytomegalovirus exposure and HLA in healthy donors. This table comes from immunoSEQ multiplex PCR, and its TCRdb copy is limited to in-frame clones, with some not included. This sample has 150,000 to 160,000 clones, with around 84% found just once. Whole-study results and caveats: The authors confirmed in vitro that three CMV-associated chains were specific for CMV antigens. Cytomegalovirus-associated TCR beta chains were listed, numbering 150 to 200.

The CDR3 has 16 amino acids. Trimming took off 6 bases at V and 3 bases at J, with 20 bases between the two ends. CDR1 and CDR2 (germline): MDHEN, SYDVKM. These donors were members of the 120-subject validation cohort, a group separate from the approximately 670-subject first cohort. This clonotype was obtained from a human donor in good health. The rearrangement links TRBV28 to TRBJ1-2, with D possibly matching TRBD1 (5 bases). The sequenced sample consisted of PBMCs. The CDR3 DNA is TGTGCCAGCAGCCCTAACAGCGGGGGAAAGGACTATGGCTACACCTTC. This sequence encodes CASSPNSGGKDYGYTF.